This TCR beta chain was sequenced in a study of OX40 agonist ivuxolimab in advanced cancers. General observations from the study: In a subset of nonresponders, normalized T-cell clonal expansion was also low. Expansion of clones was among the lowest in partial responders at 0.1-3.0 mg/kg.

Germline V gives CDR1 SNHLY, CDR2 FYNNEI. This CDR3 is 15 amino acids long. V dropped 6 bases and J dropped 4; count of bases not matched to a gene: 11. The investigators sampled blood at baseline, at cycle 4 day 1, and at cycle 7 day 1. Here immunoSEQ multiplex PCR was the method, and the copy in TCRdb shows in-frame clones only, minus some. In the table there are about 26,000 clones, more than 80% of which are singletons. This clone was observed a handful of times. Antigen: not known. The V gene is TRBV2, the J gene TRBJ1-2; TRBD1 matches at 7 bases. The starting material was CD4+ or CD8+ T cells sorted from blood, obtained in a trial of the OX40 agonist ivuxolimab. The clonotype was recovered from an adult with an advanced solid tumor such as melanoma, head and neck, liver or kidney cancer. The CDR3 loop is CASSLSTGTAYGYTF. The CDR3 DNA reads TGTGCCAGCAGCCTAAGCACAGGGACAGCCTATGGCTACACCTTC.